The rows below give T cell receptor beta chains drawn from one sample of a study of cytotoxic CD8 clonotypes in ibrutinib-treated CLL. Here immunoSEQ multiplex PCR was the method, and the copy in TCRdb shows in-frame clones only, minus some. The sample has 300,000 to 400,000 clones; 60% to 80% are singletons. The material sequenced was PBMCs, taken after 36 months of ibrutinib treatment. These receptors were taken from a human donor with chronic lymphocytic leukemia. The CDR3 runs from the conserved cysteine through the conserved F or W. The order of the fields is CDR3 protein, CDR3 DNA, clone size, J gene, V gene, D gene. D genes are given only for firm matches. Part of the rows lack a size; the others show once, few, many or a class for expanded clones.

cdr3_aa: CASSSVAGSYEQYF
cdr3_nt: TGTGCCAGCAGTTCGGTAGCGGGGTCCTACGAGCAGTACTTC
clone_size: .
j_call: TRBJ2-7
v_call: TRBV27
d_call: TRBD2

cdr3_aa: CASSGGTAANYGYTF
cdr3_nt: TGTGCCAGCAGTGGGGGGACGGCTGCTAACTATGGCTACACCTTC
clone_size: .
j_call: TRBJ1-2
v_call: TRBV6-5
d_call: .

cdr3_aa: CATQLGQNYEQYF
cdr3_nt: TGTGCCACCCAGTTGGGACAGAACTACGAGCAGTACTTC
clone_size: once
j_call: TRBJ2-7
v_call: TRBV11-2
d_call: TRBD1

cdr3_aa: CASSGGAEETQYF
cdr3_nt: TGTGCCAGTTCGGGCGGGGCGGAAGAGACCCAGTACTTC
clone_size: .
j_call: TRBJ2-5
v_call: TRBV28
d_call: .

cdr3_aa: CASSYLDSYGYTF
cdr3_nt: TGTGCCAGCAGTTACTTGGACAGCTATGGCTACACCTTC
clone_size: few
j_call: TRBJ1-2
v_call: TRBV6-6
d_call: .

cdr3_aa: CASATTGLNTGELFF
cdr3_nt: TGTGCCAGCGCTACGACAGGGTTGAACACCGGGGAGCTGTTTTTT
clone_size: .
j_call: TRBJ2-2
v_call: TRBV2
d_call: TRBD1

cdr3_aa: CASSVNSGTPSEQYF
cdr3_nt: TGTGCCAGTAGTGTTAACTCGGGGACACCGTCCGAGCAGTACTTC
clone_size: .
j_call: TRBJ2-7
v_call: TRBV19
d_call: .

cdr3_aa: CSVAHRLYEKLFF
cdr3_nt: TGCAGCGTTGCCCACCGACTGTATGAAAAACTGTTTTTT
clone_size: .
j_call: TRBJ1-4
v_call: TRBV29-1
d_call: .

cdr3_aa: CASRGQAGTGELFF
cdr3_nt: TGTGCCAGTAGGGGGCAGGCGGGCACCGGGGAGCTGTTTTTT
clone_size: .
j_call: TRBJ2-2
v_call: TRBV19
d_call: .

cdr3_aa: CASSLVEGQGAREQYF
cdr3_nt: TGCGCCAGCAGCTTGGTCGAGGGACAGGGGGCGCGGGAGCAGTACTTC
clone_size: .
j_call: TRBJ2-7
v_call: TRBV5-1
d_call: TRBD1

cdr3_aa: CASSLAGGPGTQYF
cdr3_nt: TGTGCCAGCAGCTTAGCGGGAGGGCCGGGTACGCAGTATTTT
clone_size: .
j_call: TRBJ2-3
v_call: TRBV7-9
d_call: TRBD2

cdr3_aa: CASSPLGTDFLAGLADTQYF
cdr3_nt: TGTGCCAGCAGCCCGCTAGGGACTGATTTTCTAGCGGGGTTGGCAGATACGCAGTATTTT
clone_size: .
j_call: TRBJ2-3
v_call: TRBV4-2
d_call: TRBD2

cdr3_aa: CASSKSDRGRHEQYF
cdr3_nt: TGTGCCAGCAGCAAATCCGACAGGGGACGACACGAGCAGTACTTC
clone_size: .
j_call: TRBJ2-7
v_call: TRBV21-1
d_call: .

cdr3_aa: CASSPGTRDGELFF
cdr3_nt: TGTGCCAGCAGTCCCGGGACACGCGACGGGGAGCTGTTTTTT
clone_size: .
j_call: TRBJ2-2
v_call: TRBV27
d_call: .

cdr3_aa: CASSLTSRSDTQYF
cdr3_nt: TGCGCCAGCAGCTTGACTAGTAGGTCAGATACGCAGTATTTT
clone_size: .
j_call: TRBJ2-3
v_call: TRBV5-1
d_call: .

cdr3_aa: CASSHHRGLGELFF
cdr3_nt: TGCGCCAGCAGCCACCACAGGGGGCTCGGGGAGCTGTTTTTT
clone_size: .
j_call: TRBJ2-2
v_call: TRBV4-1
d_call: TRBD1

cdr3_aa: CASTPGGPPTDTQYF
cdr3_nt: TGTGCCAGCACCCCGGGGGGGCCCCCCACAGATACGCAGTATTTT
clone_size: .
j_call: TRBJ2-3
v_call: TRBV6-5
d_call: TRBD2

cdr3_aa: CASSLGPTGRTATDTQYF
cdr3_nt: TGCGCCAGCAGCCTTGGTCCCACGGGGAGGACAGCCACAGATACGCAGTATTTT
clone_size: .
j_call: TRBJ2-3
v_call: TRBV5-1
d_call: .

cdr3_aa: CASSLFIGYGYTF
cdr3_nt: TGTGCCAGCAGCTTATTCATTGGCTATGGCTACACCTTC
clone_size: .
j_call: TRBJ1-2
v_call: TRBV11-2
d_call: .

cdr3_aa: CASSQSGTGSYEQYF
cdr3_nt: TGTGCCAGCAGCCAAAGCGGGACTGGTAGCTACGAGCAGTACTTC
clone_size: few
j_call: TRBJ2-7
v_call: TRBV14
d_call: TRBD2

cdr3_aa: CAIRDRQGDETQYF
cdr3_nt: TGTGCCATCAGGGATCGACAGGGCGACGAGACCCAGTACTTC
clone_size: .
j_call: TRBJ2-5
v_call: TRBV10-3
d_call: TRBD1

cdr3_aa: CASQTGYSNQPQHF
cdr3_nt: TGTGCCAGCCAGACAGGTTATAGCAATCAGCCCCAGCATTTT
clone_size: .
j_call: TRBJ1-5
v_call: TRBV2
d_call: .

cdr3_aa: CASLGDTQYF
cdr3_nt: TGTGCCAGCCTCGGAGATACGCAGTATTTT
clone_size: few
j_call: TRBJ2-3
v_call: TRBV2
d_call: .